This TCR beta chain was recovered during a study of blood T cell repertoires in COVID-19. Study-wide background: COVID-19 samples from acute and convalescent phases originated in the United States, Italy and Spain. Nucleic acid was either cDNA or gDNA, and it came from T cells, B-cell-depleted T cells, or PBMCs.

V was cut by 1 base and J by 6 bases, with 13 bases left in between. The CDR3 sequence is 15 residues long. Germline CDR1 reads SGHVS; CDR2 reads FQNEAQ. Per the original methods: Reference gene primer amplification gave estimated nucleated cell counts. TCRdb keeps only in-frame clones here, not all; method: immunoSEQ multiplex PCR. V and J calls and clone size come straight from that table; D and trimming were deduced from the DNA. The sample shows some 40,000 clones, around four fifths of them seen only once. The specimen was peripheral blood. V usage is TRBV7-8 and J usage is TRBJ2-1; weak D call: TRBD1 (5 bases). The clonotype was recovered from a man aged 45-65 years with active or convalescent COVID-19. In DNA form, the CDR3 reads TGTGCCAGCAGCTTAGGGGGCCCCTTCGGCAATGAGCAGTTCTTC. Protein sequence: CASSLGGPFGNEQFF.